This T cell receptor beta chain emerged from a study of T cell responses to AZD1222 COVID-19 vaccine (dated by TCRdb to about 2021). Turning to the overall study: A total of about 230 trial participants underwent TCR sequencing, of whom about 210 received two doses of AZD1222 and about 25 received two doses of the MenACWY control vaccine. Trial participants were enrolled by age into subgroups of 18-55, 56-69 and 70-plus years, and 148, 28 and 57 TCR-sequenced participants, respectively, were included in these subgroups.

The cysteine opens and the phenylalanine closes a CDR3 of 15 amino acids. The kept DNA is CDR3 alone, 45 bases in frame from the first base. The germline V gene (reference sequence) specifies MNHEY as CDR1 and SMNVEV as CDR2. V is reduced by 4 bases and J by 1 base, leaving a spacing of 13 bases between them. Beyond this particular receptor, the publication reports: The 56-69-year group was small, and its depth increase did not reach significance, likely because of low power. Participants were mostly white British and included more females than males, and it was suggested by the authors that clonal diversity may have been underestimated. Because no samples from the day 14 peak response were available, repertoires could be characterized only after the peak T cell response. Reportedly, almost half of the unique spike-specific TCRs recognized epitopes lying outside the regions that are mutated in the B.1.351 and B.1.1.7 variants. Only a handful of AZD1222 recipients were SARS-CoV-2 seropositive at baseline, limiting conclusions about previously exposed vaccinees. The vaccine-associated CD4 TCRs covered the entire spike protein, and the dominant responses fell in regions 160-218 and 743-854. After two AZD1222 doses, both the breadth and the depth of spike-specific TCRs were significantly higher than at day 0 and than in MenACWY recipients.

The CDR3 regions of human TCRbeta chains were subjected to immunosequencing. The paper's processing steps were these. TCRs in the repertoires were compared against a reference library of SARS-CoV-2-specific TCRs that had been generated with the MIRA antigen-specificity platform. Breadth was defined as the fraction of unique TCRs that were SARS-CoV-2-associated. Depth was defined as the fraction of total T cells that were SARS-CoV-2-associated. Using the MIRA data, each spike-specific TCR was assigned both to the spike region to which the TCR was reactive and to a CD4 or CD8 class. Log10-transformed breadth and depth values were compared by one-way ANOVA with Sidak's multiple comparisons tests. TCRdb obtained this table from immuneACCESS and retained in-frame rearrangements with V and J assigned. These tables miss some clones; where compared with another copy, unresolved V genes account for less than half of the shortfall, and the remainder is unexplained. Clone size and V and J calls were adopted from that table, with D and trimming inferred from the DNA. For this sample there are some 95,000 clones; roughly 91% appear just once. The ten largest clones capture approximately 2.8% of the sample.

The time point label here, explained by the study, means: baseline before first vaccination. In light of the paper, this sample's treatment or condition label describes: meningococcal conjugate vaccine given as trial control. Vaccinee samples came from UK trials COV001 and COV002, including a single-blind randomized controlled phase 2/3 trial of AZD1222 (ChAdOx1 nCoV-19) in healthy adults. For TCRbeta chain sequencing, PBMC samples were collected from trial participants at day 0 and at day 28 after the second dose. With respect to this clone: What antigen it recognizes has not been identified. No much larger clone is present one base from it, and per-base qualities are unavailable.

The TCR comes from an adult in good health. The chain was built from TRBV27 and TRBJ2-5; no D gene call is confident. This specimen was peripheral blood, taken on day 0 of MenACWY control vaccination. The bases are TGTGCCAGCAGTTCCCCGCGGCTTCCCCAAGAGACCCAGTACTTC. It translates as CASSSPRLPQETQYF.